A single sample gave rise to the 17 T cell receptor beta chains below, sequenced in a study of blood T cell repertoires in COVID-19 (dated by TCRdb to 2018 to 2020). Libraries were prepared through the immunoSEQ multiplex PCR assay. Drawn from immuneACCESS, this table holds only the in-frame rearrangements with V and J called that TCRdb kept. Clones are partly lost; checked studies trace under half to an unresolved V gene and leave the rest unexplained. A total of roughly 330,000 clones appear in this sample, roughly 82% of them only once. The ten most abundant clones make up 1.5% to 2% of the sample. Sequencing input: peripheral blood. The receptors were gathered from a woman between 50 and 59 years old with acute or convalescent COVID-19.

V gene TRBV18 combines with J gene TRBJ2-7, with D possibly matching TRBD1 (7 bases). Germline CDR1 is KGHSH and CDR2 is LQKENI. The CDR3 is made up of 14 amino acids. The V gene lost 3 bases and the J gene lost 6 bases, with 15 bases spanning the gap. CDR3 DNA: TGTGCCAGCTCACCGTCTCCCCAGGGGGGCGAGCAGTACTTC. It is translated as CASSPSPQGGEQYF.

CDR3 protein: CSVLTTNTEAFF. The DNA of the CDR3 is TGCAGCGTTTTGACTACGAACACTGAAGCTTTCTTT. This sequence joins TRBV29-1 and TRBJ1-1; unclear D gene. The V gene's germline CDR1 is SQVTM and CDR2 ANQGSEA. The CDR3 runs 12 residues. Trimming took off 5 bases at V and 1 base at J, with 8 bases between the two ends.

The rearrangement links TRBV9 to TRBJ2-1; 7 nucleotides match TRBD2. The CDR3 extends over 16 amino acids. With 2 bases clipped from V and 0 bases from J, the junction kept 5 bases outside the gene matches. Germline V gives CDR1 SGDLS, CDR2 YYNGEE. CDR3 nucleotide sequence: TGTGCCAGCAGCGTTATAGGCGGGAGCTCCTACAATGAGCAGTTCTTC. Protein product: CASSVIGGSSYNEQFF.

The chain combines TRBV27 with TRBJ1-1; perhaps TRBD1 as D (6 bases). Germline CDR1 MNHEY, CDR2 SMNVEV (reference sequence). Trimming removed 5 bases from V and 2 bases from J, with 12 bases in between. The CDR3 spans 14 residues. DNA for the CDR3: TGTGCCAGCAGTCCCGGGACATTTAACACTGAAGCTTTCTTT. This sequence encodes CASSPGTFNTEAFF.

V and J are TRBV10-3 and TRBJ2-2, with a weak D call TRBD1 (6 bases). Germline V gene data show CDR1 as ENHRY and CDR2 as SYGVKD. V shed 3 bases and J shed 1 base, with 9 bases lying between them. The CDR3 length is 15 residues. CDR3 DNA sequence: TGTGCCATCAGTGACAGGGGATTGAACACCGGGGAGCTGTTTTTT. Amino acids: CAISDRGLNTGELFF.

The chain joins TRBV7-8 to TRBJ2-5; 7 nucleotides align to TRBD1. The germline V gene has CDR1 SGHVS and CDR2 FQNEAQ. The CDR3 has 15 residues. Germline trimming cut 7 bases from V and 1 base from J; bases unmatched to any gene: 9. The CDR3 DNA sequence: TGTGCCAGCAACCTATACAGGGGTACCCAAGAGACCCAGTACTTC. Protein sequence: CASNLYRGTQETQYF.

This rearrangement joins TRBV18 to TRBJ2-7; TRBD2 aligns across 7 bases. This CDR3 comprises 15 residues. Per the germline V gene, CDR1 is KGHSH and CDR2 is LQKENI. With 4 bases clipped from V and 4 bases from J, the junction kept 10 bases outside the gene matches. This CDR3 reads CASSQGGSSEYEQYF. DNA for the CDR3: TGTGCCAGCTCACAGGGCGGGAGTAGCGAGTACGAGCAGTACTTC.

V is TRBV10-3 and J is TRBJ1-1, with 11 bases fitting TRBD1. The CDR3 length is 16 residues. The J segment lost 10 bases and the V segment lost 7 bases, leaving 17 bases of the junction unmatched. The germline V gene has CDR1 ENHRY and CDR2 SYGVKD. The CDR3 DNA sequence: TGTGCCATCAAGCCTTCCGGGACAGGGGGTTTGGAGGGAGCTTTCTTT. Residues: CAIKPSGTGGLEGAFF.

This rearrangement joins TRBV24-1 to TRBJ1-6; D gene ambiguous. CDR1 and CDR2 from the germline V gene are KGHDR and SFDVKD. The CDR3 loop spans 14 amino acids. V was clipped by 5 bases and J by 7 bases, with 11 bases between them. CDR3 sequence reads: CATSGAGNNSPLHF. CDR3 DNA sequence: TGTGCCACCAGTGGGGCAGGAAACAATTCACCCCTCCACTTT.

Only a few counts were recorded for this clone. The rearrangement joins TRBV7-8 to TRBJ2-7; D might be TRBD1 (6 bases). The germline gives CDR1 SGHVS, CDR2 FQNEAQ. The CDR3 is 15 amino acids. V was shortened by 1 base and J by 6 bases, with 16 bases between the two germline ends. The CDR3 DNA reads TGTGCCAGCAGCTTAGGAGGAACAGGGTTGGTCGAGCAGTACTTC. Amino acids: CASSLGGTGLVEQYF.

This chain links TRBV9 with TRBJ2-3; tentative D call: TRBD1 (5 bases). The CDR3 extends over 15 amino acids. Germline V lookup: CDR1 SGDLS, CDR2 YYNGEE. V shed 3 bases and J shed 3 bases, with 14 bases lying between them. In DNA form, the CDR3 reads TGTGCCAGCAGCGCCCAGGGATCGCGTACAGATACGCAGTATTTT. Its translation is CASSAQGSRTDTQYF.

V usage is TRBV28 and J usage is TRBJ2-7; 14 nucleotides align to TRBD2. The V segment lost 4 bases and the J segment 3 bases; nucleotides outside the gene matches: 5. The germline V gene encodes CDR1 MDHEN and CDR2 SYDVKM. The CDR3 is 16 amino acids. The CDR3, as DNA: TGTGCCAGCAGTTCCGGGGGACTAGCGGGAGACTACGAGCAGTACTTC. As protein: CASSSGGLAGDYEQYF.

The chain has TRBV18 and TRBJ2-1; maybe TRBD1 (6 bases). CDR3 length equals 15 residues. The V and J ends lost 1 base and 2 bases respectively, with 9 bases between them. Germline lookup yields CDR1 KGHSH and CDR2 LQKENI. The CDR3 DNA is TGTGCCAGCTCACCACAACAGGGTCCCTACAATGAGCAGTTCTTC. It codes for CASSPQQGPYNEQFF.

The rearrangement uses TRBV27 and TRBJ1-5; D gene unclear. V was trimmed by 7 bases and J by 2 bases, leaving 12 bases between them. CDR1 is MNHEY and CDR2 is SMNVEV in the germline V gene (reference sequence). The CDR3 runs 14 residues. The CDR3 spells CASTQRPGNQPQHF. DNA for the CDR3: TGTGCCAGCACCCAACGCCCAGGCAATCAGCCCCAGCATTTT.

This chain uses TRBV27 with TRBJ2-2; D gene unclear. The germline V gene has CDR1 MNHEY and CDR2 SMNVEV (reference sequence). The CDR3 is made up of 13 amino acids. Trimming shortened V by 7 bases and J by 5 bases, and 11 bases separated the two germline ends. The CDR3 here is CASTVPPTGELFF. CDR3 DNA sequence: TGTGCCAGCACAGTCCCTCCTACCGGGGAGCTGTTTTTT.

The chain combines TRBV13 with TRBJ1-6; 11 bases fit TRBD1. CDR1 and CDR2 from the germline V gene are PRHDT and FYEKMQ (reference sequence). V lost 6 bases, J lost 7 bases, and 5 bases stayed unmatched. The CDR3 runs to 15 residues. CDR3 in amino acids: CASRERDRGNSPLHF. The CDR3 bases are TGTGCCAGCAGGGAAAGGGACAGGGGGAATTCACCCCTCCACTTT. Variable domain in full (rest from reference TRBV13 and TRBJ1-6): AAGVIQSPRHLIKEKRETATLKCYPIPRHDTVYWYQQGPGQDPQFLISFYEKMQSDKGSIPDRFSAQQFSDYHSELNMSSLELGDSALYFCASRERDRGNSPLHFGNGTRLTVT.

The chain carries TRBV18 and TRBJ1-6; 11 bases align to TRBD1. Germline V gene lookup returns CDR1 KGHSH and CDR2 LQKENI. Germline trimming cut 4 bases from V and 8 bases from J; bases unmatched to any gene: 7. CDR3 length: 16 amino acids. The CDR3 loop reads CASSRRGQGAHSPLHF. Here the CDR3 DNA reads TGTGCCAGCTCACGACGCGGACAGGGGGCACATTCACCCCTCCACTTT.